A single sample is the source of the 2 T cell receptor beta chains below, sequenced in a study of radiotherapy plus CTLA-4 blockade in lung cancer. Profiling relied on immunoSEQ multiplex PCR, and the TCRdb table lists in-frame clones only, not all of them. The table shows some 46,000 clones, with approximately 85% occurring only once. The sequences come from peripheral blood, collected from a patient treated with radiotherapy plus ipilimumab. These receptors all come from a human donor with non-small cell lung cancer who had stable disease on radiotherapy plus ipilimumab.

The sample holds one count of this clone. The V gene is TRBV5-1, the J gene TRBJ2-7; 7 nucleotides line up with TRBD2. Germline CDR1 and CDR2: SGHRS and YFSETQ. Trimming cost V 0 bases and J 5 bases; bases outside gene matches: 11. The CDR3 extends over 16 amino acids. The DNA of the CDR3 is TGCGCCAGCAGCTTGGGCGGGAGTGGGCAGTCCCACGAGCAGTACTTC. Protein: CASSLGGSGQSHEQYF.

This clone was found once. This chain connects TRBV7-2 to TRBJ2-2, with 9 nucleotides matching TRBD1. Germline CDR1 reads SGHTA; CDR2 reads FQGNSA. The CDR3 contains 14 residues. J lost 4 bases, V lost 5 bases, and 2 bases had no gene match. CDR3 region: CASSEQGATGELFF. CDR3 sequence (DNA): TGTGCCAGCAGCGAACAGGGGGCCACCGGGGAGCTGTTTTTT.